A selection of T cell receptor beta chains follows, all from one sample in a study of Tregs in tolerant kidney transplant recipients. The table came from immunoSEQ multiplex PCR; TCRdb's copy has only in-frame clones and leaves some out. The profile shows 68,000 or so clones, 84% of them singletons. The sequenced material came from CD4+ T cells from blood. The receptors stem from a human donor in good health. Both conserved end residues are part of each CDR3. A D gene is named only where the DNA matches it firmly. Clone size is shown for a subset of rows, as once, few, many or a class of expanded clone.

cdr3_length d_call j_call v_call clone_size cdr3_aa cdr3_nt
16 TRBD2 TRBJ2-2 TRBV6-1 few CASSAWLGGGTGELFF TGTGCCAGCAGTGCGTGGTTGGGCGGGGGCACCGGGGAGCTGTTTTTT
14 TRBD1 TRBJ2-7 TRBV5-6 . CASNPDRRTYEQYF TGTGCCAGCAACCCGGACAGGCGAACCTACGAGCAGTACTTC
13 . TRBJ1-1 TRBV6-6 . CASSSAMNTEAFF TGTGCCAGCAGTTCTGCGATGAACACTGAAGCTTTCTTT
20 TRBD1 TRBJ1-6 TRBV27 . CASSSDRGRELGAYNSPLHF TGTGCCAGCAGTTCCGACAGGGGGCGCGAACTGGGTGCCTATAATTCACCCCTCCACTTT
15 . TRBJ1-2 TRBV7-2 . CASSLVTGFLYGYTF TGTGCCAGCAGCTTAGTAACGGGATTTCTCTATGGCTACACCTTC
14 . TRBJ1-4 TRBV5-6 . CASTLQGFDEKLFF TGTGCCAGCACCTTACAGGGTTTTGATGAAAAACTGTTTTTT
12 TRBD1 TRBJ1-2 TRBV6-5 many CASSNQGAGYTF TGTGCCAGCAGTAATCAGGGGGCAGGCTACACCTTC
15 . TRBJ1-2 TRBV14 many CASSHIGTNNYGYTF TGTGCCAGCAGCCACATTGGGACAAATAACTATGGCTACACCTTC
13 TRBD2 TRBJ2-1 TRBV19 . CATGTSGTNEQFF TGTGCCACTGGGACTAGCGGGACGAACGAGCAGTTCTTC
13 . TRBJ2-5 TRBV11-2 once CASSLDRAQAQYF TGTGCCAGCAGCTTAGACCGGGCTCAGGCCCAGTACTTC
15 TRBD1 TRBJ1-4 TRBV6-1 . CASEAGGVGGEKLFF TGTGCCAGCGAAGCAGGGGGCGTCGGGGGGGAAAAACTGTTTTTT
14 . TRBJ2-5 TRBV27 . CASSLKWVGETQYF TGTGCCAGCAGTTTAAAATGGGTCGGAGAGACCCAGTACTTC
13 TRBD1 TRBJ1-2 TRBV18 . CASSPLGQGSYTF TGTGCCAGCTCACCACTAGGACAGGGGAGCTACACCTTC
15 TRBD2 TRBJ2-3 TRBV27 once CASSLSGGETDTQYF TGTGCCAGCAGTTTAAGCGGGGGGGAGACAGATACGCAGTATTTT
13 . TRBJ1-2 TRBV4-3 . CASSLQGSRGYTF TGCGCCAGCAGCCTACAGGGCAGTCGGGGCTACACCTTC
11 . TRBJ1-1 TRBV6-5 . CASSRGGQAFF TGTGCCAGCAGTCGGGGTGGGCAAGCTTTCTTT
18 TRBD2 TRBJ2-7 TRBV5-3 . CARSYGLAGPSFTYEQYF TGTGCCAGAAGCTACGGACTAGCGGGGCCCTCTTTTACCTACGAGCAGTACTTC
14 . TRBJ1-4 TRBV5-1 few CASSRTNSFEKLFF TGCGCCAGCAGCCGGACTAATAGCTTTGAAAAACTGTTTTTT
14 . TRBJ1-3 TRBV15 few CATGQGIGRNTIYF TGTGCCACCGGGCAGGGGATAGGAAGAAACACCATATATTTT
14 TRBD2 TRBJ2-3 TRBV5-4 once CASTLAGATNTQYF TGTGCCAGCACCTTGGCGGGAGCAACGAATACGCAGTATTTT
15 . TRBJ1-5 TRBV7-1 . CASSPTTNSNQPQHF TGTGCCAGCAGCCCTACCACAAATAGCAATCAGCCCCAGCATTTT
11 TRBD1 TRBJ1-2 TRBV29-1 . CSAATGYGYTF TGCAGCGCCGCGACAGGGTACGGCTACACCTTC
11 . TRBJ2-7 TRBV20-1 . CSARVTDEQYF TGCAGTGCTAGAGTGACGGACGAGCAGTACTTC
15 . TRBJ2-5 TRBV5-1 . CASGKNVGHEKTQYF TGCGCCAGCGGGAAAAACGTCGGCCACGAAAAGACCCAGTACTTC
14 TRBD1 TRBJ1-4 TRBV6-5 . CASSYGQGGEKLFF TGTGCCAGCAGTTACGGGCAGGGGGGGGAAAAACTGTTTTTT
17 TRBD1 TRBJ2-7 TRBV4-3 . CASSRSLTRDRGYEQYF TGCGCCAGCAGCCGCTCTCTCACACGGGACAGGGGCTACGAGCAGTACTTC
16 . TRBJ1-5 TRBV12-5 few CASGLVRGGDNQPQHF TGTGCTAGTGGTTTGGTCAGGGGAGGGGACAATCAGCCCCAGCATTTT
14 . TRBJ1-6 TRBV5-1 . CASSLTADNSPLHF TGCGCCAGCAGCCTGACAGCGGATAATTCACCCCTCCACTTT
16 TRBD1 TRBJ1-5 TRBV18 . CASSPSGGIDNQPQHF TGTGCCAGCTCACCATCAGGGGGCATCGACAATCAGCCCCAGCATTTT
11 . TRBJ2-1 TRBV4-1 . CASWAFDEQFF TGCGCCAGCTGGGCGTTCGATGAGCAGTTCTTC
14 TRBD2 TRBJ2-1 TRBV7-8 . CASSPGTRNNEQFF TGTGCCAGCAGCCCCGGGACTAGGAACAATGAGCAGTTCTTC